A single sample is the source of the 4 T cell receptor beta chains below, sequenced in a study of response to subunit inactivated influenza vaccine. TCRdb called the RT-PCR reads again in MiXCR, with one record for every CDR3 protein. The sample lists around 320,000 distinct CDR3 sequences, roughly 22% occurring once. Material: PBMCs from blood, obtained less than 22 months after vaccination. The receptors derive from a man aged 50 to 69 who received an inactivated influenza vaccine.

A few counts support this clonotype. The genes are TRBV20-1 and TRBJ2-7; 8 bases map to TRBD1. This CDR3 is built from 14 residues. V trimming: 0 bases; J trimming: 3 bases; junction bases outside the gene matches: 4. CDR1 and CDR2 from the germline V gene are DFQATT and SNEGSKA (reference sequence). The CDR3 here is CSARDRTGNYEQYF. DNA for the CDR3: TGCAGTGCTAGAGACAGGACAGGGAACTACGAGCAGTACTTC.

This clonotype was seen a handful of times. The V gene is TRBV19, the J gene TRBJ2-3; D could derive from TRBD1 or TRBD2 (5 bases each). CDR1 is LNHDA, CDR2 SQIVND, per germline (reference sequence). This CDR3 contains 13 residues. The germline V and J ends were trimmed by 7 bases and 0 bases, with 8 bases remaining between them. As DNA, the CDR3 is TGTGCCAGTAAGGGACCGAGCACAGATACGCAGTATTTT. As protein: CASKGPSTDTQYF.

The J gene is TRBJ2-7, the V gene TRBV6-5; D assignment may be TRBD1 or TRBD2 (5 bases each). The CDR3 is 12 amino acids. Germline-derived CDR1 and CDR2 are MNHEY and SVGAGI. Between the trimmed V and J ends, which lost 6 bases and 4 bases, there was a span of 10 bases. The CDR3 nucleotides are TGTGCCAGCAGCAGGGACCGATACGAGCAGTACTTC. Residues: CASSRDRYEQYF.

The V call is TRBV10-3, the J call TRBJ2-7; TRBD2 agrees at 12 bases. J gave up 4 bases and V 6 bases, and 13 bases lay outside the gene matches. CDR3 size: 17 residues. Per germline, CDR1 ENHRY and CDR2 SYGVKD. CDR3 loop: CAISEPSGRAPSYEQYF. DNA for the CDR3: TGTGCCATCAGCGAACCTAGCGGGAGGGCCCCCTCATACGAGCAGTACTTC.